One and the same sample provided the 7 T cell receptor beta chains below, sequenced in a study of blood T cell repertoires in COVID-19. The assay was immunoSEQ multiplex PCR, and TCRdb's table has in-frame clones only and misses some. This sample has approximately 170,000 clones, with 88% found just once. The specimen sequenced was peripheral blood. These receptors were taken from a man in his fifties or sixties with acute or convalescent COVID-19.

This clone came up a few times. The V gene is TRBV19, the J gene TRBJ2-7, with D tentatively TRBD2 (6 bases). Germline V gene sequence: CDR1 LNHDA, CDR2 SQIVND (reference sequence). V lost 1 base to trimming and J lost 4 bases, with 11 bases between them. The CDR3 is 14 residues long. The CDR3 reads CASSIVAGRYEQYF. CDR3 nucleotides: TGTGCCAGTAGTATAGTTGCAGGGAGGTACGAGCAGTACTTC.

The rearrangement links TRBV19 to TRBJ1-5; D perhaps matches TRBD1 (5 bases). Germline V gene data show CDR1 as LNHDA and CDR2 as SQIVND (reference sequence). V gave up 5 bases and J gave up 1 base, with 12 bases separating them. This CDR3 region has 15 residues. CDR3 sequence (DNA): TGTGCCAGTAGTTGGCAGGGTCGGAGCAATCAGCCCCAGCATTTT. Encoded protein: CASSWQGRSNQPQHF.

The chain links TRBV2 to TRBJ1-2; 8 positions agree with TRBD1. CDR1 is SNHLY, CDR2 FYNNEI, per germline. This CDR3 contains 13 residues. Trimming removed 5 bases from V and 6 bases from J; junction bases left unmatched: 5. As DNA, the CDR3 is TGTGCCAGCAGTTTCAGGGGGCTGGATGGCTACACCTTC. The encoded protein is CASSFRGLDGYTF.

V is TRBV30 and J is TRBJ1-1; TRBD1 might be the D (6 bases). The length of the CDR3 is 13 residues. CDR1 and CDR2 (germline): GTSNPN, SVGIG (reference sequence). The V end lost 7 bases, the J end lost 3 bases, and 15 bases lay between the germline ends. The CDR3 region is CAYQQGVDTEAFF. The CDR3 coding sequence is TGTGCCTATCAACAGGGCGTCGACACTGAAGCTTTCTTT.

The V call is TRBV2, the J call TRBJ1-1; D is uncertain. This CDR3 is built from 13 residues. The germline V and J ends were trimmed by 2 bases and 2 bases, with 6 bases remaining between them. Germline V gene lookup returns CDR1 SNHLY and CDR2 FYNNEI. The CDR3 reads CASSEYINTEAFF. The CDR3 bases are TGTGCCAGCAGTGAATACATTAACACTGAAGCTTTCTTT.

This clone has only one observation. The chain links TRBV10-3 to TRBJ2-3, with 10 bases aligning to TRBD1. Germline lookup yields CDR1 ENHRY and CDR2 SYGVKD. This CDR3 is built from 15 residues. The trim removed 6 bases at V and 4 bases at J, leaving 7 bases unmatched. The CDR3 DNA is TGTGCCATCAGCTCCGGGACAGGGGAGGCAGATACGCAGTATTTT. It specifies CAISSGTGEADTQYF.

J is TRBJ1-2 and V is TRBV5-4; D call uncertain. From germline, CDR1 is SGHNT and CDR2 YYREEE (reference sequence). The ends were cut back, 0 bases at V and 7 bases at J, with 13 bases in the middle. The CDR3 consists of 14 residues. CDR3 residues: CASSLAIAGSGYTF. CDR3 DNA: TGTGCCAGCAGCTTGGCCATAGCGGGAAGTGGCTACACCTTC. The variable domain in full, completed from reference TRBV5-4 and TRBJ1-2, reads ETGVTQSPTHLIKTRGQQVTLRCSSQSGHNTVSWYQQALGQGPQFIFQYYREEENGRGNFPPRFSGLQFPNYSSELNVNALELDDSALYLCASSLAIAGSGYTFGSGTRLTVV.